This T cell receptor (beta chain) came from a study of regulatory T cells in long-lasting Graves disease. Combining iRepertoire HTBI primers with Arm-PCR of CDR3 regions, the authors built TCR beta libraries. Via MiXCR, TCRdb re-called the multiplex PCR reads, giving one row per CDR3 protein. The table includes approximately 390,000 distinct CDR3 sequences, 15% to 20% detected once. Time point meaning: newly diagnosed GD, antithyroid drugs for less than 3 months. Extracted PBMC RNA gave rise to the TCR library. The germline V gene has CDR1 SGDLS and CDR2 YYNGEE. The V gene end was trimmed by 4 bases and the J gene end by 6 bases; junction bases not matched to a gene: 12. The CDR3 is made up of 16 amino acids. These data were also filed under a second study, of T cells in Graves' hyperthyroidism and ophthalmopathy.

The V and J genes are TRBV9 and TRBJ2-3; 9 nucleotides agree with TRBD2. The source material was peripheral blood mononuclear cells (PBMCs), sampled at new diagnosis, from a patient treated with antithyroid drugs. This TCR was sampled from a woman between 18 and 29 years old with Graves disease. The CDR3 sequence is CASSPKGELAGDTQYF. In DNA form, the CDR3 reads TGTGCCAGCAGCCCCAAGGGGGAGCTAGCGGGGGATACGCAGTATTTT.